This entry describes one T cell receptor (beta chain). Its specificity is unknown. The data were taken from a study of cytomegalovirus exposure and HLA in healthy donors. Broader study findings: The classifier reportedly diagnosed cytomegalovirus status with high specificity and sensitivity. With later analysis, a missense DCLRE1C variant became linked to TCR beta V- and J-gene trimming.

Germline assignment: CDR1 SEHNR and CDR2 FQNEAQ (reference sequence). Trimming removed 5 bases at V and 0 bases at J, with 10 bases between. The CDR3 contains 15 residues. PCR primers comprised 60 Vbeta and 13 Jbeta primers. Produced via immunoSEQ multiplex PCR; TCRdb's table is partial and in-frame only. The table lists 150,000 to 200,000 clones, roughly 80% of them singletons, with roughly 3.6% in the top ten. Sequenced input: PBMCs. This TCR came from a man aged 25-40 years in good health and CMV-seropositive. This chain links TRBV7-9 with TRBJ1-4; TRBD1 might be the D (6 bases). In DNA form, the CDR3 reads TGTGCCAGCAGCCCAGGACAGACAACTAATGAAAAACTGTTTTTT. This codes for CASSPGQTTNEKLFF.